This TCR beta chain is from a study of CD8 T cells in Susac syndrome. Trimming removed 0 bases at V and 3 bases at J, with 9 bases between. The CDR3 totals 14 residues. CDR1 is GTSNPN and CDR2 is SVGIG in the germline V gene (reference sequence). It was with random hexamers that roughly 0.5 to 1 ug RNA was reverse transcribed. TCR beta CDR3 was amplified by immunoSEQ multiplex PCR. This amplification extended across 54 Vbeta and 13 Jbeta segments. TCRdb reprocessed the immunoSEQ multiplex PCR reads with MiXCR, giving one entry per CDR3 protein. The sample records roughly 150,000 distinct CDR3 sequences, 92% being singletons. Sequencing of TCR beta was performed on blood CD8+ and CD4+ T cells. Controls were drawn from healthy donors and were matched for age and sex. The TEMRA cells underwent FACS enrichment, while the CD8+ and CD4+ T cells underwent negative isolation.

The chain has TRBV30 and TRBJ1-3; D is possibly TRBD1 (5 bases). The sequence derives from a human donor in good health. The sample was CD4+ T cells from PBMCs. In DNA form, the CDR3 reads TGTGCCTGGAGTGTGGGGCAGAGTGGAAACACCATATATTTT. Protein: CAWSVGQSGNTIYF. Supplemented by reference TRBV30 and TRBJ1-3, the full variable domain reads SQTIHQWPATLVQPVGSPLSLECTVEGTSNPNLYWYRQAAGRGLQLLFYSVGIGQISSEVPQNLSASRPQDRQFILSSKKLLLSDSGFYLCAWSVGQSGNTIYFGEGSWLTVV.